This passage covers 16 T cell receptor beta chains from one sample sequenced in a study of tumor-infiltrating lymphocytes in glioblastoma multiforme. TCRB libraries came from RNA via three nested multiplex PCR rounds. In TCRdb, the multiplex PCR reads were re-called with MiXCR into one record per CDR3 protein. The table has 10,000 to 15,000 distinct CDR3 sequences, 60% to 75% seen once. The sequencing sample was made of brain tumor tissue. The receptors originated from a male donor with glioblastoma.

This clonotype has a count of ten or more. CDR3: CASSSPTASVEKLFF. The CDR3 DNA reads TGTGCCAGCAGTTCCCCCACCGCGTCGGTTGAAAAACTGTTTTTT. J is TRBJ1-4 and V is TRBV12-3 or TRBV12-4; the D is unclear. V lost 4 bases and J lost 7, with 16 bases in between. The CDR3 loop spans 15 amino acids.

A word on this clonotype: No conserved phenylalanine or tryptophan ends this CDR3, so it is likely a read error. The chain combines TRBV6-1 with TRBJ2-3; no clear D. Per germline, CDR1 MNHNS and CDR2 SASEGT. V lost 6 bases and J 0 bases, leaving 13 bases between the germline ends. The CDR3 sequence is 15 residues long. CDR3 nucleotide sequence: TGTGCCAGCAGAGCCAGGACGGACAGCACAGATACGCAGTATTTG. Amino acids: CASRARTDSTDTQYL.

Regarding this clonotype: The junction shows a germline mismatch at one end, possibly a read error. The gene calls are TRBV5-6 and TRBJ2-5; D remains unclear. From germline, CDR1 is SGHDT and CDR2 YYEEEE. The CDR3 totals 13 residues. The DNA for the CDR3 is TGTGCCAGCAGTTGGGTGGCGGTGGAGACCCAATACTTC. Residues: CASSWVAVETQYF.

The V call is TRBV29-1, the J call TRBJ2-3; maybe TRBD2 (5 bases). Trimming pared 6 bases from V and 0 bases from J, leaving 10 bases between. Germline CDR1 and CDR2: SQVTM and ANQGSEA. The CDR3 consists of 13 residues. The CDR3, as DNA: TGCAGCGTAGACGGGATGAGCACAGATACGCAGTATTTT. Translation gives CSVDGMSTDTQYF.

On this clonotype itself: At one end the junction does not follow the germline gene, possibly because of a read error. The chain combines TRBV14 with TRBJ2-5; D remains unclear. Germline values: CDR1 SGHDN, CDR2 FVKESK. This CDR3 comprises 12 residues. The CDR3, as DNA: TGTGTCAGCAGCCAAACTTGGGAGACCCAGTACTTC. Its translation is CVSSQTWETQYF.

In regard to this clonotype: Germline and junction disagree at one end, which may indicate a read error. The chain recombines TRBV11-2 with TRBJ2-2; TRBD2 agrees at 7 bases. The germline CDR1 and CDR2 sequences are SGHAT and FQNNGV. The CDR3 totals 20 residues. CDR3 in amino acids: CASAPSFDQGLAVNTRELFF. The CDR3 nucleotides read TGTGCCAGCGCCCCCTCATTCGACCAAGGGCTAGCGGTAAACACCCGGGAGCTGTTTTTT.

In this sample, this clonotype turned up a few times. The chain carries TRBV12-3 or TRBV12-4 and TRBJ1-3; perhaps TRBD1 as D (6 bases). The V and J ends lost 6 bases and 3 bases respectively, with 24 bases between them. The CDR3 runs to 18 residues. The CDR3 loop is CASSTQWGGAGDGNTIYF. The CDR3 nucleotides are TGTGCCAGCAGCACCCAGTGGGGGGGGGCGGGTGATGGAAACACCATATATTTT.

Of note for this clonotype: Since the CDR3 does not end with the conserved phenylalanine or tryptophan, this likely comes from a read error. CDR3 sequence: CASGQWGETQYS. The CDR3 region has the DNA TGTGCCAGCGGCCAATGGGGGGAGACCCAGTACTCC. The chain combines TRBV11-2 with TRBJ2-5; D may correspond to TRBD1 or TRBD2 (5 bases each). Trimming removed 8 bases at V and 5 bases at J, with 12 bases between. Looked up from germline, CDR1 is SGHAT and CDR2 is FQNNGV. This CDR3 contains 12 residues.

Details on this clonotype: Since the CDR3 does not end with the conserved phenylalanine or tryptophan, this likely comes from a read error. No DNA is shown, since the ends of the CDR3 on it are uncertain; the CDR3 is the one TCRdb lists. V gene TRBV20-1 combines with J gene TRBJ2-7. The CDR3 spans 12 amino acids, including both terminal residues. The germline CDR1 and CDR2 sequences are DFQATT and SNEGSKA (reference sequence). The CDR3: CSAREEGYEHYS.

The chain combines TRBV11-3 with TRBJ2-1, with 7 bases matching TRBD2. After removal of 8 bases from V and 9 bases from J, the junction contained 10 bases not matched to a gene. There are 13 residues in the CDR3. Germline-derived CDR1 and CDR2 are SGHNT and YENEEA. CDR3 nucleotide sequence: TGTGCCAGCGGCTCGGGGGGAGAGGGTGAGCAGTTCTTC. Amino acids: CASGSGGEGEQFF.

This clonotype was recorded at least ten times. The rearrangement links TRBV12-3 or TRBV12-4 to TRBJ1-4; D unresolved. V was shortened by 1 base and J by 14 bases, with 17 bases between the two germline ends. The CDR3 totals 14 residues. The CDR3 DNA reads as TGTGCCAGCAGTTTAGAGCCGGACCAGAGGCGGCTGTTTTTT. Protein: CASSLEPDQRRLFF.

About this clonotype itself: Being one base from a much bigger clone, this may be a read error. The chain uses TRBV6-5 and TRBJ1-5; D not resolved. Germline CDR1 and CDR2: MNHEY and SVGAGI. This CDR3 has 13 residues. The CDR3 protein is CAGSYTGNQSQHF. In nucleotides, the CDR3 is TGTGCCGGCAGTTATACGGGCAATCAGTCCCAGCATTTT.

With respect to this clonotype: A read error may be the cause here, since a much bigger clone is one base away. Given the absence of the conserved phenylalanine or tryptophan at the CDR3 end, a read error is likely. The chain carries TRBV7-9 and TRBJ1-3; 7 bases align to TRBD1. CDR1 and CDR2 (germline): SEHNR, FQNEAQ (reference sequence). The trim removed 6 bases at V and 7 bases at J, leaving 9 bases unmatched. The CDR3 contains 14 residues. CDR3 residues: CASREGADGNTIYS. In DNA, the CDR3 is TGTGCCAGCAGAGAGGGGGCGGATGGGAACACCATATATTCT.

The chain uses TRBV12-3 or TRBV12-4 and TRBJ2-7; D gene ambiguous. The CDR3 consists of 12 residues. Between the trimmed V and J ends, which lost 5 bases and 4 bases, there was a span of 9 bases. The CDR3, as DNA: TGTGCCAGCAGTCCTCTGATGTACGAGCAGTACTTC. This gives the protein CASSPLMYEQYF.

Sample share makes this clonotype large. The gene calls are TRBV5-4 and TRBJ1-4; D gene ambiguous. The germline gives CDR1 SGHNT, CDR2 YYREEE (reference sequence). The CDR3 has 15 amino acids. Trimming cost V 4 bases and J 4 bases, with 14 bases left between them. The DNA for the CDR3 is TGTGCCAGCAGCGCTAACCGGAATGTTAATGAAAAACTGTTTTTT. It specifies CASSANRNVNEKLFF.

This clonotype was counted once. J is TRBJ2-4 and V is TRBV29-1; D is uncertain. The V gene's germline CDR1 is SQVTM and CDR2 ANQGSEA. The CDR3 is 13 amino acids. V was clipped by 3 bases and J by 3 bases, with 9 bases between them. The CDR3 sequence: CSVEVTRKNIQYF. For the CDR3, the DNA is TGCAGCGTTGAGGTGACACGCAAAAACATTCAGTACTTC.